Sequencing of this TCR beta chain was carried out in a study of blood T cell repertoires in COVID-19. Study-wide context: The analysed material was cDNA or gDNA that came from T cells, B-cell-depleted T cells, or PBMCs.

Participants were placed into cohorts based on the clinical history they reported. CDR1 is SQVTM and CDR2 is ANQGSEA in the germline V gene. The CDR3 is made up of 18 amino acids. V lost 0 bases, J lost 7 bases, and 27 bases lay in between. In the authors' workflow: How many nucleated cells were present was estimated from reference gene primer amplification. Some clones are missing from TCRdb's copy, which holds only in-frame ones; the method was immunoSEQ multiplex PCR. The DNA gave D and trimming, while V, J and clone size come from that table. The sample lists around 330,000 clones, around 90% seen once, with around 2.5% in the top ten.

The sequenced sample consisted of PBMCs or T cells enriched from blood (not recorded which). The origin of this receptor is a man aged 60 to 75 who had recovered from COVID-19. The chain combines TRBV29-1 with TRBJ1-2, with D unclear. DNA of the CDR3: TGCAGCGTTGAAGACCCTCCCTGGGAGGGAAAATCGATGGGTGGCTACACCTTC. Its protein is CSVEDPPWEGKSMGGYTF.